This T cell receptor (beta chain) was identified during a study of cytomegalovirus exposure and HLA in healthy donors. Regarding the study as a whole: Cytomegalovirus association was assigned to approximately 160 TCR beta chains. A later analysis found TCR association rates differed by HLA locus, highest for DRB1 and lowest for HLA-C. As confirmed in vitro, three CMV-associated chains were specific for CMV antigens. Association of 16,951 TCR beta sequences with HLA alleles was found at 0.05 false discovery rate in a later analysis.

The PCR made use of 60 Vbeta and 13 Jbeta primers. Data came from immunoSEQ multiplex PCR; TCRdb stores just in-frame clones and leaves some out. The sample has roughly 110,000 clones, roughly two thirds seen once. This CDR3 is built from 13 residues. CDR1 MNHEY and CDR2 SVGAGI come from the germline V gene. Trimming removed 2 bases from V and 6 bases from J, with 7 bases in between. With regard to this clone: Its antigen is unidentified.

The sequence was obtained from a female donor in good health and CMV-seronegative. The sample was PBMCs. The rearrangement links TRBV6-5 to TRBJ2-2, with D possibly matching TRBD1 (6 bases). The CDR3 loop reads CASSYRQAGELFF. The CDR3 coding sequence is TGTGCCAGCAGTTACCGACAGGCCGGGGAGCTGTTTTTT.